This entry features one T cell receptor (beta chain) sequence. Some clones are missing from TCRdb's copy, which holds only in-frame ones; the method was immunoSEQ multiplex PCR. The sample carries 150,000 or so clones, 87% recorded once. The data were obtained in a study of blood T cell repertoires in COVID-19. This CDR3 is built from 18 residues. The V end was cut by 2 bases, the J end by 1 base, with 17 bases between. Germline V gene data show CDR1 as KGHDR and CDR2 as SFDVKD. The source is a man older than 75 with acute or convalescent COVID-19. The chain employs TRBV24-1 and TRBJ1-5, with TRBD1 as a possible D gene (6 bases). The specimen was peripheral blood. CDR3 bases: TGTGCCACCAGTGATTCTGGGCCCGGGGGGCTAAGCAATCAGCCCCAGCATTTT. Its translation: CATSDSGPGGLSNQPQHF.